A selection of T cell receptor beta chains follows, all from one sample in a study of blood T cell repertoires in COVID-19. This table comes from immunoSEQ multiplex PCR, and its TCRdb copy is limited to in-frame clones, with some not included. Of about 400,000 clones listed, around 87% are singletons. The specimen sequenced was PBMCs or T cells enriched from blood (not recorded which). The source of these receptors is a woman between 25 and 40 years old with acute COVID-19. The CDR3 runs from the conserved cysteine through the conserved F or W. A D gene is named only where the DNA matches it firmly. Not every row has a clone size; where given, it reads once, few, many or a size class.

NA	TRBD1	TRBJ1-2	TRBV3-1/TRBV3-2	16	CASSRTGSLESHGYTF	TGTGCCAGCAGCCGGACAGGCTCCCTGGAGAGTCATGGCTACACCTTC
NA	TRBD2	TRBJ2-2	TRBV5-1	17	CASSLSMAGGVTGELFF	TGCGCCAGCAGCTTGTCGATGGCGGGGGGGGTCACCGGGGAGCTGTTTTTT
NA	NA	TRBJ1-6	TRBV5-1	16	CASSLGPHPEDSPLHF	TGCGCCAGCAGCTTGGGGCCGCACCCGGAGGATTCACCCCTCCACTTT
NA	NA	TRBJ2-2	TRBV10-3	13	CATWTENTGELFF	TGTGCCACCTGGACAGAGAACACCGGGGAGCTGTTTTTT
NA	NA	TRBJ2-2	TRBV9	16	CASSASLTGSTGELFF	TGTGCCAGCAGCGCGAGCTTAACAGGGTCGACCGGGGAGCTGTTTTTT
NA	NA	TRBJ1-2	TRBV5-6	14	CASSLVAQNYGYTF	TGTGCCAGCAGCTTGGTAGCTCAAAACTATGGCTACACCTTC
NA	TRBD1	TRBJ2-7	TRBV11-2	16	CASSRSGTGGLNEQYF	TGTGCCAGCAGCCGTTCGGGGACAGGGGGCCTGAACGAGCAGTACTTC
NA	TRBD1	TRBJ1-2	TRBV12-3/TRBV12-4	13	CASSLTGGGGYTF	TGTGCCAGCAGTTTAACAGGGGGCGGGGGCTACACCTTC
once	TRBD2	TRBJ2-3	TRBV3-1/TRBV3-2	15	CASSRTSGTTDTQYF	TGTGCCAGCAGTCGGACTAGCGGAACCACAGATACGCAGTATTTT
NA	NA	TRBJ1-1	TRBV19	13	CASSIGGGTEAFF	TGTGCCAGTAGTATTGGGGGAGGCACTGAAGCTTTCTTT
NA	TRBD1	TRBJ1-1	TRBV7-9	15	CASSRPTGGNTEAFF	TGTGCCAGCAGCAGACCGACAGGGGGGAACACTGAAGCTTTCTTT
NA	TRBD1	TRBJ1-2	TRBV3-1/TRBV3-2	12	CASSQGTGGHTF	TGTGCCAGCAGCCAAGGGACAGGGGGCCACACCTTC
NA	NA	TRBJ2-7	TRBV5-5	18	CASSLVMAGTEPSYEQYF	TGTGCCAGCAGCTTAGTCATGGCGGGGACAGAACCAAGCTACGAGCAGTACTTC
NA	TRBD2	TRBJ2-4	TRBV30	13	CAWGEGPPNIQYF	TGTGCCTGGGGGGAGGGCCCACCAAACATTCAGTACTTC
NA	NA	TRBJ1-1	TRBV4-2	15	CASSQDRGYGTEAFF	TGTGCCAGCAGCCAAGATCGGGGATATGGCACTGAAGCTTTCTTT
NA	NA	TRBJ1-2	TRBV12-3/TRBV12-4	13	CASSLTGYYGYTF	TGTGCCAGCAGTCTTACAGGATACTATGGCTACACCTTC
NA	TRBD1	TRBJ1-1	TRBV5-1	14	CASSTQGWGTEAFF	TGCGCCAGCAGCACACAGGGGTGGGGCACTGAAGCTTTCTTT
NA	NA	TRBJ2-7	TRBV5-1	13	CASSLLGSYEQYF	TGCGCCAGCAGCTTACTAGGGAGCTACGAGCAGTACTTC
NA	TRBD2	TRBJ2-4	TRBV6-2/TRBV6-3	15	CASSYDGTSGAGQYF	TGTGCCAGCAGTTACGACGGGACTAGCGGGGCGGGTCAGTACTTC
NA	NA	TRBJ2-1	TRBV19	13	CASSPAVVNEQFF	TGTGCCAGTAGTCCAGCGGTAGTCAATGAGCAGTTCTTC
NA	NA	TRBJ1-1	TRBV10-2	12	CASSYTGTEAFF	TGCGCCAGCAGTTACACCGGGACAGAAGCTTTCTTT
NA	TRBD1	TRBJ2-1	TRBV7-8	13	CASSVNRGNEQFF	TGTGCCAGCAGCGTTAACAGGGGCAATGAGCAGTTCTTC
NA	TRBD1	TRBJ2-7	TRBV7-9	16	CASSLLGRQGPYEQYF	TGTGCCAGCAGCTTACTAGGGCGACAGGGACCTTACGAGCAGTACTTC
NA	TRBD1	TRBJ1-2	TRBV6-1	14	CASSETGQIYGYTF	TGTGCCAGCAGTGAAACGGGACAGATCTATGGCTACACCTTC
NA	TRBD1	TRBJ1-2	TRBV25-1	13	CASSDRGRIGYTF	TGTGCCAGCAGTGACAGGGGGCGGATTGGCTACACCTTC
NA	NA	TRBJ1-4	TRBV29-1	15	CSVEVDRLGGEKLFF	TGCAGCGTTGAGGTAGACCGGCTGGGGGGTGAAAAACTGTTTTTT
NA	NA	TRBJ2-7	TRBV5-1	14	CASSILVDSYEQYF	TGCGCCAGCAGCATACTAGTTGACTCCTACGAGCAGTACTTC
NA	TRBD2	TRBJ2-7	TRBV5-1	16	CASSLGGLAFSYEQYF	TGCGCCAGCAGCTTGGGGGGACTAGCGTTCTCCTACGAGCAGTACTTC
NA	TRBD2	TRBJ2-3	TRBV9	15	CASSAFGGVADTQYF	TGTGCCAGCAGCGCCTTCGGGGGGGTGGCAGATACGCAGTATTTT
NA	NA	TRBJ2-3	TRBV5-1	13	CASSFQGSDTQYF	TGCGCCAGCAGCTTTCAGGGGTCAGATACGCAGTATTTT
NA	TRBD1	TRBJ2-7	TRBV7-2	14	CASSSDRGSYEQYF	TGTGCCAGCAGCTCGGACAGGGGTTCCTACGAGCAGTACTTC
NA	NA	TRBJ1-2	TRBV12-3/TRBV12-4	13	CASSIQGVYGYTF	TGTGCCAGCAGTATACAGGGTGTTTATGGCTACACCTTC
NA	TRBD1	TRBJ1-6	TRBV18	17	CASSPYDRGSYNSPLHF	TGTGCCAGCTCACCATACGACAGGGGGTCGTATAATTCACCCCTCCACTTT
NA	TRBD1	TRBJ2-3	TRBV4-1	16	CASSQGLGQTTDTQYF	TGCGCCAGCAGCCAAGGACTGGGACAGACCACAGATACGCAGTATTTT
NA	NA	TRBJ2-2	TRBV11-2	14	CASSIGLGDGELFF	TGTGCCAGCAGCATCGGTCTAGGGGACGGGGAGCTGTTTTTT
few	NA	TRBJ2-5	TRBV2	15	CASSDEGLGQETQYF	TGTGCCAGCAGCGACGAAGGACTTGGCCAAGAGACCCAGTACTTC
NA	NA	TRBJ1-2	TRBV4-3	16	CASSQEMTNRGYGYTF	TGCGCCAGCAGCCAAGAGATGACCAATCGAGGCTATGGCTACACCTTC